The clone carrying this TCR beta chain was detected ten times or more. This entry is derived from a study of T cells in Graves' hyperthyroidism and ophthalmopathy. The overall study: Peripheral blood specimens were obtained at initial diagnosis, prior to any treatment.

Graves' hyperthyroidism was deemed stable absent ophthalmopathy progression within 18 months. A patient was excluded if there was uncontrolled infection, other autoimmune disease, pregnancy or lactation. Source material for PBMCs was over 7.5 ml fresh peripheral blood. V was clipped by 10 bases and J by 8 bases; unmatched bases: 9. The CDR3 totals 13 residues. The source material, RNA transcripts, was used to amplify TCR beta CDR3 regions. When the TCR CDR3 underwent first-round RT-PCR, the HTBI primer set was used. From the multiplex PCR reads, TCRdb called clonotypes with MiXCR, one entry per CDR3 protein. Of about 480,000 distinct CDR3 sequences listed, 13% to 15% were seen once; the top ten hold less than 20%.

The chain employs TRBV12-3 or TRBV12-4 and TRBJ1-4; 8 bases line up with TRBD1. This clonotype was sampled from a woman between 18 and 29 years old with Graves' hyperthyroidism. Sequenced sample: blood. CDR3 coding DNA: TGTGCCACCACGGACAGGGACGCCGAAAAACTGTTTTTT. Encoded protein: CATTDRDAEKLFF.